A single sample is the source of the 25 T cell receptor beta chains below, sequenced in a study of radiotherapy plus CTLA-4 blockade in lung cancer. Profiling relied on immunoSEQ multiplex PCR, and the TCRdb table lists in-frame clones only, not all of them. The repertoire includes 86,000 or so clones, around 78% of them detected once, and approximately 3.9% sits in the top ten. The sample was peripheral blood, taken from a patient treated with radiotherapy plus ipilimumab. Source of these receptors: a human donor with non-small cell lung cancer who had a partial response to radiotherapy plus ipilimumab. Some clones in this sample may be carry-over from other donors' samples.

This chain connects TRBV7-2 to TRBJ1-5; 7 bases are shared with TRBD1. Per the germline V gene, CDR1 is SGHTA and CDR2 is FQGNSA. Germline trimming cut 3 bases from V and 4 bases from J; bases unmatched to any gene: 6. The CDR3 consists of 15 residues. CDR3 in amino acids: CASSLTGTENQPQHF. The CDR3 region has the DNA TGTGCCAGCAGCTTGACCGGGACAGAGAATCAGCCCCAGCATTTT.

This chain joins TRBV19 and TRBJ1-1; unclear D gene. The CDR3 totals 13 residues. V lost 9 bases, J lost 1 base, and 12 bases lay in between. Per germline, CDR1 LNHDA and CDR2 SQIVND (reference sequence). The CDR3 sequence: CASQEVGNTEAFF. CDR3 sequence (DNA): TGTGCCAGCCAAGAGGTGGGGAACACTGAAGCTTTCTTT.

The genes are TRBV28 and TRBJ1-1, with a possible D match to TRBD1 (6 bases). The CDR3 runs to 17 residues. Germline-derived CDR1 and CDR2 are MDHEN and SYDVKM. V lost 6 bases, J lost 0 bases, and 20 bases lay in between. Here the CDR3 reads CASRSRGGADLNTEAFF. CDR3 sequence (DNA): TGTGCCAGCAGATCTCGGGGGGGCGCGGATCTGAACACTGAAGCTTTCTTT. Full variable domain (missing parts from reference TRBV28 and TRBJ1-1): DVKVTQSSRYLVKRTGEKVFLECVQDMDHENMFWYRQDPGLGLRLIYFSYDVKMKEKGDIPEGYSVSREKKERFSLILESASTNQTSMYLCASRSRGGADLNTEAFFGQGTRLTVV.

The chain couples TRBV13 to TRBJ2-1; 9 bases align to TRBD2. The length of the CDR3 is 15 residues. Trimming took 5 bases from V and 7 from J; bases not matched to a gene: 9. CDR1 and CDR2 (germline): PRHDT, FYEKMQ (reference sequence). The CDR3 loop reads CASSPAEREANEQFF. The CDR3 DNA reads TGTGCCAGCAGCCCCGCCGAGCGGGAGGCGAATGAGCAGTTCTTC.

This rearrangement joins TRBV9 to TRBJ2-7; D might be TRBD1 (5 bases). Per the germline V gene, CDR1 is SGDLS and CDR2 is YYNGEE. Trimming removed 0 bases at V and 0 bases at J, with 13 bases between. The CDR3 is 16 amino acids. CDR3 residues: CASSVDRDRRSYEQYF. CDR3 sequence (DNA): TGTGCCAGCAGCGTAGATCGTGACAGACGCTCCTACGAGCAGTACTTC.

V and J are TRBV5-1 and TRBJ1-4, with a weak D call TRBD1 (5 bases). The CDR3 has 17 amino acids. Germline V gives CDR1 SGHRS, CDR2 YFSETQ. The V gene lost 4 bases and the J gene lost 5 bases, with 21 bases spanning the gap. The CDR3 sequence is CASSLGGGDRRNEKLFF. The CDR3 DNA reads TGCGCCAGCAGCCTGGGGGGAGGGGATAGGAGAAATGAAAAACTGTTTTTT.

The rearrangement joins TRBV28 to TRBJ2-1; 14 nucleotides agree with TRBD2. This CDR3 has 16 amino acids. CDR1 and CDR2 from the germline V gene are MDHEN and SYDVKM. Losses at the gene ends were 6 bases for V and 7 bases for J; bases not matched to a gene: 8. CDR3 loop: CASSSWGTSGSNEQFF. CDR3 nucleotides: TGTGCCAGCAGCTCGTGGGGGACTAGCGGGAGTAATGAGCAGTTCTTC.

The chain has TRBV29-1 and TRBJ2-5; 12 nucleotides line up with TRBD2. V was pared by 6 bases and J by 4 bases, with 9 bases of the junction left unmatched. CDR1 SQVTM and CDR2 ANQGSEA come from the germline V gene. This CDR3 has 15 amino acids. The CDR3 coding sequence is TGCAGCGTGGGGCTAGCGGGAGGGCCGGGAGAGACCCAGTACTTC. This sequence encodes CSVGLAGGPGETQYF.

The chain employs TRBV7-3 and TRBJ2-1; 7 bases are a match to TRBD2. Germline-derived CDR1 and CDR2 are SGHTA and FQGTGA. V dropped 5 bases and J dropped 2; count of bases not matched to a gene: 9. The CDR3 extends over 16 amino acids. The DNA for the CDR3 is TGTGCCAGCAGCCCCGGGGGTCGGGGGGCCTACAATGAGCAGTTCTTC. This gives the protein CASSPGGRGAYNEQFF.

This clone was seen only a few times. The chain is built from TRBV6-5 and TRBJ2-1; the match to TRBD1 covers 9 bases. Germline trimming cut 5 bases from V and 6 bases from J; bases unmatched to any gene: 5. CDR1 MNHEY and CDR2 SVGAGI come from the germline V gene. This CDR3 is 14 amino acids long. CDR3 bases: TGTGCCAGCAGTCCCGGGACAGGGATCAATGAGCAGTTCTTC. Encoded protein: CASSPGTGINEQFF.

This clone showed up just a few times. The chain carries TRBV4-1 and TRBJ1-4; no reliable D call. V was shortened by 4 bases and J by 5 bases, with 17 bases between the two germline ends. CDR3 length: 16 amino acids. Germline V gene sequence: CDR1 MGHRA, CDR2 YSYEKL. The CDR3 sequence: CASSRDIGSENEKLFF. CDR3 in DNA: TGCGCCAGCAGCCGCGACATCGGGAGCGAAAATGAAAAACTGTTTTTT.

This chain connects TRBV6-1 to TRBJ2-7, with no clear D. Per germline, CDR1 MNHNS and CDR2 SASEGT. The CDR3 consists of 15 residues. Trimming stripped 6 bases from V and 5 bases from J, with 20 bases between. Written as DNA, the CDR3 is TGTGCCAGCAGCGTCCATTCACTGCCCGCCGACGAGCAGTACTTC. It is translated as CASSVHSLPADEQYF.

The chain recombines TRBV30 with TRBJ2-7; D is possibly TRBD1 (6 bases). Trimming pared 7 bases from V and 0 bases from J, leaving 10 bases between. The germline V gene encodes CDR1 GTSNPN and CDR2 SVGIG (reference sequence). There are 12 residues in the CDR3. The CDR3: CAFDRSSYEQYF. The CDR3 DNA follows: TGTGCCTTTGACAGGTCCTCCTACGAGCAGTACTTC. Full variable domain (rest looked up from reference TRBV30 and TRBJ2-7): SQTIHQWPATLVQPVGSPLSLECTVEGTSNPNLYWYRQAAGRGLQLLFYSVGIGQISSEVPQNLSASRPQDRQFILSSKKLLLSDSGFYLCAFDRSSYEQYFGPGTRLTVT.

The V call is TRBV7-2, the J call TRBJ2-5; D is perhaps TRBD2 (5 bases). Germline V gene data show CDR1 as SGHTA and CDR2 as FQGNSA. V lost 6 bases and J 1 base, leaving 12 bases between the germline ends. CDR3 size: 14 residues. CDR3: CASSSDWAQETQYF. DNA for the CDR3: TGTGCCAGCAGTTCGGACTGGGCCCAAGAGACCCAGTACTTC.

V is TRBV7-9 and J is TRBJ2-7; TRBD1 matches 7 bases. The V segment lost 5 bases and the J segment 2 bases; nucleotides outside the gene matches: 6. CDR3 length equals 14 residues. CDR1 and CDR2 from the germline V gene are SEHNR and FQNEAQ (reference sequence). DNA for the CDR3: TGTGCCAGCAGCCAACCAACAGGGGCCTACGAGCAGTACTTC. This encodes CASSQPTGAYEQYF.

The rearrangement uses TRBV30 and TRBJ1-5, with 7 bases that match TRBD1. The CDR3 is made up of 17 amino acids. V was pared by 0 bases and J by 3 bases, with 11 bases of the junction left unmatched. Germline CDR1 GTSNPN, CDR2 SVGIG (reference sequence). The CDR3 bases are TGTGCCTGGAGTGTCCGAATTTTGACAGGGTCCAATCAGCCCCAGCATTTT. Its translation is CAWSVRILTGSNQPQHF. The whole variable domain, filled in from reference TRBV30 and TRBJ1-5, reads SQTIHQWPATLVQPVGSPLSLECTVEGTSNPNLYWYRQAAGRGLQLLFYSVGIGQISSEVPQNLSASRPQDRQFILSSKKLLLSDSGFYLCAWSVRILTGSNQPQHFGDGTRLSIL.

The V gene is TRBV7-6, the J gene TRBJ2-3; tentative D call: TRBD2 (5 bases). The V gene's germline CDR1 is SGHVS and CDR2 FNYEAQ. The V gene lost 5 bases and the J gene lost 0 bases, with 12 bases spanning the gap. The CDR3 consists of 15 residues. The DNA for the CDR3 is TGTGCCAGCAGCCGTGACTACAGAAGCACAGATACGCAGTATTTT. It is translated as CASSRDYRSTDTQYF.

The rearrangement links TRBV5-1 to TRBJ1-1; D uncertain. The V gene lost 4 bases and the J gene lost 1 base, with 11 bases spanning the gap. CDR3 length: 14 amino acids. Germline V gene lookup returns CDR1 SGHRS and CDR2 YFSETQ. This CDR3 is CASSLSDRNTEAFF. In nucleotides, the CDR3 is TGCGCCAGCAGCCTATCTGATCGGAACACTGAAGCTTTCTTT.

This CDR3 reads CAWGSNEKLFF. As DNA, the CDR3 is TGTGCCTGGGGGAGTAATGAAAAACTGTTTTTT. V is TRBV30 and J is TRBJ1-4; D ambiguous. This CDR3 comprises 11 residues. Trimming shortened V by 5 bases and J by 4 bases, and 5 bases separated the two germline ends. The V gene's germline CDR1 is GTSNPN and CDR2 SVGIG (reference sequence).

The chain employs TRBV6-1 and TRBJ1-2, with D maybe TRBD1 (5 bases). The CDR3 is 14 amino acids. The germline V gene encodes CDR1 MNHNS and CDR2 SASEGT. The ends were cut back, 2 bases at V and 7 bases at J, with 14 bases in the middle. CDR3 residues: CASSERQGLSGYTF. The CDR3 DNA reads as TGTGCCAGCAGTGAACGGCAGGGTCTTAGTGGCTACACCTTC.

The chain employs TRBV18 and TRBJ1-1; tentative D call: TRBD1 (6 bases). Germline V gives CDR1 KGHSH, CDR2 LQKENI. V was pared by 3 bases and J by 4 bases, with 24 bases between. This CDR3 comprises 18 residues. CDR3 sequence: CASSPRRQQGLNGTEAFF. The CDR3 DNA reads TGTGCCAGCTCACCCCGGCGGCAGCAGGGGTTGAATGGCACTGAAGCTTTCTTT.

Written as DNA, the CDR3 is TGTGCCAGCAGCGGGCGGGTTACTAGCGGGGAGGAGACCCAGTACTTC. It translates to CASSGRVTSGEETQYF. The chain has TRBV11-2 and TRBJ2-5; TRBD2 aligns across 10 bases. Losses at the gene ends were 5 bases for V and 5 bases for J; bases not matched to a gene: 11. Germline-derived CDR1 and CDR2 are SGHAT and FQNNGV. This CDR3 comprises 16 residues.

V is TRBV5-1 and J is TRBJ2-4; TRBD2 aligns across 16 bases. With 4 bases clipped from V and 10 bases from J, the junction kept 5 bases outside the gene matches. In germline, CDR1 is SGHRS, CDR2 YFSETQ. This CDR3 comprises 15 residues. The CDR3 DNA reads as TGCGCCAGCAGCATGGAGGGACTAGCGGGGGGGATTCAGTACTTC. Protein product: CASSMEGLAGGIQYF. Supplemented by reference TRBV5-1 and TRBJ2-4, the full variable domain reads KAGVTQTPRYLIKTRGQQVTLSCSPISGHRSVSWYQQTPGQGLQFLFEYFSETQRNKGNFPGRFSGRQFSNSRSEMNVSTLELGDSALYLCASSMEGLAGGIQYFGAGTRLSVL.

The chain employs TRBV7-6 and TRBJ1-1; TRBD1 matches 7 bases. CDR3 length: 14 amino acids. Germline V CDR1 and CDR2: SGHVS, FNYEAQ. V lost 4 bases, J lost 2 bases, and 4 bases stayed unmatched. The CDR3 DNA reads TGTGCCAGCAGCTCGGGACAGAGAAACACTGAAGCTTTCTTT. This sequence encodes CASSSGQRNTEAFF.

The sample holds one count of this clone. The CDR3 region has the DNA TGTGCCTGGAGTGCAGGGGGCTACGAGCAGTACTTC. It specifies CAWSAGGYEQYF. V and J are TRBV30 and TRBJ2-7; TRBD1 matches 7 bases. Germline trimming cut 1 base from V and 3 bases from J; bases unmatched to any gene: 0. Germline CDR1 and CDR2: GTSNPN and SVGIG (reference sequence). The CDR3 extends over 12 amino acids.